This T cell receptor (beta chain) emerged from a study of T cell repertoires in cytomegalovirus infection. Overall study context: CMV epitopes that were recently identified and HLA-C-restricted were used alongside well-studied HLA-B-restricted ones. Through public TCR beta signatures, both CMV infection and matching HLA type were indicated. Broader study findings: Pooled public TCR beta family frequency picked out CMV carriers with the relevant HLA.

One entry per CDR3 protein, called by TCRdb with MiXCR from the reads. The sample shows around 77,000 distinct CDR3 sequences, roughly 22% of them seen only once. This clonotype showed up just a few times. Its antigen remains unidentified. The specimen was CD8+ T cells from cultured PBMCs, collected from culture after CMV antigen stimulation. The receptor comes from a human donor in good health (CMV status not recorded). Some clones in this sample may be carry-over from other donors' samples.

CDR3 loop: CASSQAPGFYEQYF. DNA of the CDR3: TGCGCCAGCAGCCAAGCTCCGGGGTTTTACGAGCAGTACTTC. The chain is built from TRBV4-1 and TRBJ2-7, with D perhaps TRBD2 (5 bases). The CDR3 runs 14 residues. Germline-derived CDR1 and CDR2 are MGHRA and YSYEKL. Trimming cost V 1 base and J 4 bases, with 11 bases left between them.